The 30 T cell receptor beta chains below all came from one sample that was sequenced in a study of T cell responses to AZD1222 COVID-19 vaccine. The data were produced by immunoSEQ multiplex PCR, yet TCRdb's version contains in-frame clones alone and is incomplete. The sample holds roughly 96,000 clones, about nine tenths seen once. Sequenced here: peripheral blood, sampled on day 0 of AZD1222 vaccination. These receptors were collected from an adult in good health.

This clone came up many times. The rearrangement uses TRBV5-6 and TRBJ1-1; 8 bases line up with TRBD1. With 2 bases clipped from V and 1 base from J, the junction kept 10 bases outside the gene matches. There are 17 residues in the CDR3. Germline values: CDR1 SGHDT, CDR2 YYEEEE. The CDR3: CASSFSDRGKGNTEAFF. The CDR3 bases are TGTGCCAGCAGCTTCAGCGACAGGGGCAAAGGGAACACTGAAGCTTTCTTT.

The chain links TRBV4-2 to TRBJ1-2; D remains ambiguous. From germline, CDR1 is LGHNA and CDR2 YNFKEQ. The CDR3 is 16 residues long. V lost 2 bases and J 5 bases, leaving 18 bases between the germline ends. The DNA of the CDR3 is TGTGCCAGCAGCCAATTTACCGCCGATAACCCGTATGGCTACACCTTC. Protein product: CASSQFTADNPYGYTF.

V usage is TRBV18 and J usage is TRBJ1-4; D may be TRBD1 (6 bases). The ends were cut back, 1 base at V and 5 bases at J, with 11 bases in the middle. Per the germline V gene, CDR1 is KGHSH and CDR2 is LQKENI. CDR3 length: 15 amino acids. CDR3: CASSPRTETNEKLFF. CDR3 DNA sequence: TGTGCCAGCTCACCACGGACAGAAACAAATGAAAAACTGTTTTTT.

The V gene is TRBV5-1, the J gene TRBJ2-7, with a possible D match to TRBD1 (6 bases). Germline V CDR1 and CDR2: SGHRS, YFSETQ. V lost 4 bases and J lost 2, with 19 bases in between. This CDR3 is 16 amino acids long. In DNA, the CDR3 is TGCGCCAGCAGCCCAACATCCGGGACACTTACCTACGAGCAGTACTTC. This translates into CASSPTSGTLTYEQYF.

The CDR3 sequence: CASSQALGLGTEAFF. CDR3 in DNA: TGTGCCAGCAGCCAGGCCCTGGGGTTGGGCACTGAAGCTTTCTTT. The V gene is TRBV3-1 (or the pseudogene TRBV3-2), the J gene TRBJ1-1; D gene unclear. This CDR3 has 15 residues. The V and J ends lost 3 bases and 4 bases respectively, with 15 bases between them. CDR1 and CDR2 from the germline V gene are LGHDT and YNNKEL (reference sequence).

The J gene is TRBJ2-4, the V gene TRBV6-5; D is uncertain. Germline CDR1 reads MNHEY; CDR2 reads SVGAGI. The CDR3 sequence is 13 residues long. The V end was cut by 0 bases, the J end by 7 bases, with 7 bases between. CDR3 DNA: TGTGCCAGCAGTTACTCGACCGGGAACATTCAGTACTTC. It yields the protein CASSYSTGNIQYF.

J is TRBJ1-1 and V is TRBV12-3 or TRBV12-4; D unresolved. The V and J ends lost 5 bases and 3 bases respectively, with 10 bases between them. The CDR3 extends over 13 amino acids. The chain's CDR3 is CASSPRAYTEAFF. As DNA, the CDR3 is TGTGCCAGCAGTCCCCGCGCGTACACTGAAGCTTTCTTT.

The table lists this clone with a few counts. The V and J genes are TRBV7-9 and TRBJ1-4; D is undetermined. Germline V gives CDR1 SEHNR, CDR2 FQNEAQ (reference sequence). V lost 1 base and J lost 5, with 11 bases in between. There are 15 residues in the CDR3. The CDR3 protein is CASSLDSGINEKLFF. CDR3 DNA: TGTGCCAGCAGCTTAGATTCGGGGATAAATGAAAAACTGTTTTTT.

The CDR3 region is CAWSTIMNTEAFF. CDR3 bases: TGTGCCTGGAGTACCATCATGAACACTGAAGCTTTCTTT. V is TRBV30 and J is TRBJ1-1, with D unclear. The CDR3 contains 13 residues. V was cut by 2 bases and J by 0 bases, with 7 bases left in between. Germline loops: CDR1 GTSNPN, CDR2 SVGIG (reference sequence).

V gene TRBV19 combines with J gene TRBJ2-3; TRBD1 matches at 10 bases. From germline, CDR1 is LNHDA and CDR2 SQIVND (reference sequence). The CDR3 runs 14 residues. The junction had 3 bases not matched to a gene; V was cut back by 5 bases and J by 4 bases. The CDR3 is CASSDRGPPDTQYF. Here the CDR3 DNA reads TGTGCCAGTAGTGACAGGGGGCCCCCAGATACGCAGTATTTT.

This chain uses TRBV6-4 with TRBJ2-2, with 8 bases lining up with TRBD1. J was trimmed by 3 bases and V by 6 bases; bases with no gene match: 3. The CDR3 has 14 residues. Per germline, CDR1 MRHNA and CDR2 SNTAGT. This CDR3 is CASRGQGHTGELFF. The CDR3 bases are TGTGCCAGCAGAGGACAGGGCCACACCGGGGAGCTGTTTTTT.

This chain joins TRBV18 and TRBJ1-2; 7 nucleotides match TRBD1. Germline CDR1 and CDR2: KGHSH and LQKENI. CDR3 length equals 16 residues. V lost 2 bases and J lost 5; bases outside the gene matches: 11. The DNA for the CDR3 is TGTGCCAGCTCACCAGCCGGGACAGCCGATGGGTATGGCTACACCTTC. Protein product: CASSPAGTADGYGYTF.

The chain has TRBV6-5 and TRBJ1-4; no firm D call. The V and J ends lost 4 bases and 0 bases respectively, with 12 bases between them. This CDR3 comprises 16 residues. The V gene's germline CDR1 is MNHEY and CDR2 SVGAGI. The CDR3 sequence: CASSSPSGATNEKLFF. CDR3 nucleotides: TGTGCCAGCAGTTCCCCTAGCGGGGCAACTAATGAAAAACTGTTTTTT.

The genes are TRBV5-4 and TRBJ1-2; no clear D. Trimming removed 1 base from V and 1 base from J, with 11 bases in between. CDR3 length: 15 residues. Germline loops: CDR1 SGHNT, CDR2 YYREEE (reference sequence). The CDR3: CASSLRLTLNYGYTF. DNA for the CDR3: TGTGCCAGCAGCTTGAGACTGACACTTAACTATGGCTACACCTTC.

The chain links TRBV13 to TRBJ1-2; possible D gene TRBD1, 6 bases. This CDR3 is built from 15 residues. V was shortened by 0 bases and J by 4 bases, with 12 bases between the two germline ends. Germline V gives CDR1 PRHDT, CDR2 FYEKMQ (reference sequence). The CDR3 here is CASSLGVGQRYGYTF. The CDR3 region has the DNA TGTGCCAGCAGCTTAGGCGTGGGACAACGCTATGGCTACACCTTC. The full variable domain, its missing parts supplied by reference TRBV13 and TRBJ1-2, is AAGVIQSPRHLIKEKRETATLKCYPIPRHDTVYWYQQGPGQDPQFLISFYEKMQSDKGSIPDRFSAQQFSDYHSELNMSSLELGDSALYFCASSLGVGQRYGYTFGSGTRLTVV.

V gene TRBV11-2 combines with J gene TRBJ1-2; no clear D. Trimming shortened V by 1 base and J by 4 bases, and 13 bases separated the two germline ends. The V gene's germline CDR1 is SGHAT and CDR2 FQNNGV. CDR3 length equals 15 residues. This CDR3 reads CASSLGLWGVYGYTF. The CDR3 coding sequence is TGTGCCAGCAGCTTAGGTCTCTGGGGTGTCTATGGCTACACCTTC.

The V call is TRBV2, the J call TRBJ1-2; D ambiguous. This CDR3 region has 15 residues. Trimming pared 3 bases from V and 5 bases from J, leaving 16 bases between. Germline CDR1 is SNHLY and CDR2 is FYNNEI. The CDR3 sequence: CASSESPDSQYGYTF. The CDR3 DNA sequence: TGTGCCAGCAGTGAGAGCCCCGATTCCCAATATGGCTACACCTTC. Variable domain in full (rest from reference TRBV2 and TRBJ1-2): EPEVTQTPSHQVTQMGQEVILRCVPISNHLYFYWYRQILGQKVEFLVSFYNNEISEKSEIFDDQFSVERPDGSNFTLKIRSTKLEDSAMYFCASSESPDSQYGYTFGSGTRLTVV.

The rearrangement links TRBV4-2 to TRBJ2-2, with 10 bases that match TRBD2. Per the germline V gene, CDR1 is LGHNA and CDR2 is YNFKEQ. The CDR3 loop spans 16 amino acids. J was trimmed by 4 bases and V by 2 bases; bases with no gene match: 4. The DNA for the CDR3 is TGTGCCAGCAGCCAAATAGCGGGGGGCCTCACCGGGGAGCTGTTTTTT. Its translation is CASSQIAGGLTGELFF.

The J gene is TRBJ2-1, the V gene TRBV30; 9 bases are shared with TRBD1. The CDR3 loop spans 19 amino acids. The V gene's germline CDR1 is GTSNPN and CDR2 SVGIG (reference sequence). V dropped 3 bases and J dropped 1; count of bases not matched to a gene: 16. DNA of the CDR3: TGTGCCTGGAGATCTCCGGGACAGGGTTGGGGGCATTCCTACAATGAGCAGTTCTTC. The encoded protein is CAWRSPGQGWGHSYNEQFF.

The CDR3 DNA follows: TGTGCCATCAGTGAGACTAGCGGGGCTGGCGGGGAGCTGTTTTTT. Protein product: CAISETSGAGGELFF. The chain combines TRBV10-3 with TRBJ2-2; 10 bases agree with TRBD2. The CDR3 covers 15 residues. Germline V CDR1 and CDR2: ENHRY, SYGVKD. V lost 2 bases, J lost 7 bases, and 4 bases stayed unmatched.

This chain connects TRBV5-6 to TRBJ2-1, with 10 bases identical to TRBD2. V lost 4 bases and J lost 6; bases outside the gene matches: 10. The CDR3 covers 16 residues. Germline assignment: CDR1 SGHDT and CDR2 YYEEEE. CDR3 in amino acids: CASSPQVAGGFNEQFF. The CDR3, as DNA: TGTGCCAGCAGCCCGCAGGTAGCGGGGGGTTTCAATGAGCAGTTCTTC.

This sequence joins TRBV13 and TRBJ1-6; D may be TRBD1 (6 bases). Trimming shortened V by 2 bases and J by 10 bases, and 15 bases separated the two germline ends. This CDR3 is 15 amino acids long. Germline CDR1 is PRHDT and CDR2 is FYEKMQ (reference sequence). The CDR3 loop reads CASSLTRGGDSPLHF. DNA for the CDR3: TGTGCCAGCAGCTTAACGCGAGGGGGAGACTCACCCCTCCACTTT.

This clone turned up a few times. This sequence joins TRBV6-5 and TRBJ1-1; D is ambiguous. The length of the CDR3 is 14 residues. Between the trimmed V and J ends, which lost 1 base and 2 bases, there was a span of 8 bases. Germline loops: CDR1 MNHEY, CDR2 SVGAGI. CDR3 DNA sequence: TGTGCCAGCAGTTACTATACAGCAAACACTGAAGCTTTCTTT. Amino acids: CASSYYTANTEAFF.

This clone was counted a single time. The same CDR3 can be traced to other DNA sequences in this sample. This sequence joins TRBV19 and TRBJ1-5; D is ambiguous. V was trimmed by 8 bases and J by 0 bases, leaving 5 bases between them. Per the germline V gene, CDR1 is LNHDA and CDR2 is SQIVND (reference sequence). The CDR3 covers 12 residues. Written as DNA, the CDR3 is TGTGCCAGTTCGGGTAGCAATCAGCCCCAGCATTTT. As protein: CASSGSNQPQHF. Combining the CDR3 with reference TRBV19 and TRBJ1-5 gives the whole variable domain DGGITQSPKYLFRKEGQNVTLSCEQNLNHDAMYWYRQDPGQGLRLIYYSQIVNDFQKGDIAEGYSVSREKKESFPLTVTSAQKNPTAFYLCASSGSNQPQHFGDGTRLSIL.

The chain links TRBV7-3 to TRBJ1-2; a possible D gene is TRBD1 (5 bases). Germline loops: CDR1 SGHTA, CDR2 FQGTGA. The germline V and J ends were trimmed by 7 bases and 1 base, with 13 bases remaining between them. The CDR3 loop spans 14 amino acids. As DNA, the CDR3 is TGTGCCAGCACCAGGGTCATACTTAACTATGGCTACACCTTC. This codes for CASTRVILNYGYTF.

J is TRBJ1-2 and V is TRBV2, with D unclear. V was cut by 2 bases and J by 4 bases, with 11 bases left in between. This CDR3 contains 14 residues. Germline values: CDR1 SNHLY, CDR2 FYNNEI. CDR3 nucleotides: TGTGCCAGCAGTGAATCAGCGGGCAGCTATGGCTACACCTTC. This gives the protein CASSESAGSYGYTF.

The chain employs TRBV4-2 and TRBJ1-1; D is unclear. Germline-derived CDR1 and CDR2 are LGHNA and YNFKEQ. Trimming cost V 2 bases and J 9 bases, with 13 bases left between them. CDR3 length equals 13 residues. The chain's CDR3 is CASSQPGREKAFF. The CDR3, as DNA: TGTGCCAGCAGCCAACCTGGACGGGAGAAAGCTTTCTTT.

The genes are TRBV5-3 and TRBJ2-7; TRBD1 matches at 9 bases. TRBV5-3 is treated as an ORF (open reading frame) with a function not yet certain. The V and J ends lost 5 bases and 0 bases, in that order; junction bases with no gene match: 6. The CDR3 is 15 amino acids. CDR3 nucleotides: TGTGCCAGAAGTCGAGGACAGGGGAGCTCCTACGAGCAGTACTTC. Protein product: CARSRGQGSSYEQYF.

The V call is TRBV7-3, the J call TRBJ2-3; no reliable D call. V shed 4 bases and J shed 7 bases, with 12 bases lying between them. CDR1 and CDR2 from the germline V gene are SGHTA and FQGTGA. The CDR3 extends over 13 amino acids. CDR3 amino acids: CASSSRTAYTQYF. For the CDR3, the DNA is TGTGCCAGCAGCTCCCGGACGGCTTATACGCAGTATTTT.

This clone was observed a single time. The chain links TRBV27 to TRBJ1-1, with 7 nucleotides matching TRBD1. The V gene end was trimmed by 6 bases and the J gene end by 4 bases; junction bases not matched to a gene: 14. The CDR3 spans 16 residues. Germline values: CDR1 MNHEY, CDR2 SMNVEV (reference sequence). The CDR3 DNA follows: TGTGCCAGCAGACACAGCATCCGGGACAGACTCACTGAAGCTTTCTTT. It yields the protein CASRHSIRDRLTEAFF.